A single sample is the source of the 27 T cell receptor beta chains below, sequenced in a study of T cell repertoires in cytomegalovirus infection. TCRdb analysed the reads with MiXCR anew, one entry per CDR3 protein. In the table there are roughly 77,000 distinct CDR3 sequences, just under 4% of which are singletons. The sequencing input was PBMCs. The receptors were sampled from a human donor in good health (CMV status not recorded). Some clones in this sample may be carry-over from other donors' samples.

This clonotype was picked up many times. The chain recombines TRBV7-2 with TRBJ2-1, with D maybe TRBD2 (5 bases). Germline V gene sequence: CDR1 SGHTA, CDR2 FQGNSA. The CDR3 length is 15 residues. V lost 2 bases, J lost 8 bases, and 16 bases lay in between. The CDR3 DNA reads TGTGCCAGCAGCTTATCCGGGAACGCAGTCGATGAGCAGTTCTTC. Translated, it gives CASSLSGNAVDEQFF. The full variable domain, with the rest looked up from reference TRBV7-2 and TRBJ2-1, is GAGVSQSPSNKVTEKGKDVELRCDPISGHTALYWYRQSLGQGLEFLIYFQGNSAPDKSGLPSDRFSAERTGGSVSTLTIQRTQQEDSAVYLCASSLSGNAVDEQFFGPGTRLTVL.

The CDR3 loop reads CATSRDRGGSYNEQFF. CDR3 in DNA: TGTGCCACCAGCAGAGATCGGGGGGGTTCCTACAATGAGCAGTTCTTC. The rearrangement links TRBV15 to TRBJ2-1; 8 nucleotides agree with TRBD2. Germline CDR1 LNHNV, CDR2 YYDKDF (reference sequence). V shed 0 bases and J 1 base; nucleotides not matched to a gene: 2. CDR3 length: 16 amino acids.

This clonotype appeared many times. This sequence joins TRBV7-2 and TRBJ2-3, with a tentative D call TRBD1 (5 bases). The CDR3 loop spans 13 amino acids. The germline V gene has CDR1 SGHTA and CDR2 FQGNSA. V shed 5 bases and J shed 9 bases, with 15 bases lying between them. CDR3 loop: CASSPHQGRTQYF. In DNA, the CDR3 is TGTGCCAGCAGCCCTCATCAGGGCCGCACGCAGTATTTT.

This clonotype has a count of ten or more. The rearrangement uses TRBV7-9 and TRBJ2-1, with 8 bases lining up with TRBD2. There are 13 residues in the CDR3. Germline assignment: CDR1 SEHNR and CDR2 FQNEAQ (reference sequence). With 6 bases clipped from V and 8 bases from J, the junction kept 6 bases outside the gene matches. This chain's CDR3 is CASRRAGVDEQFF. DNA of the CDR3: TGTGCCAGCAGACGAGCGGGAGTTGATGAGCAGTTCTTC.

Ten or more counts support this clonotype. This chain joins TRBV7-9 and TRBJ1-5, with a possible D match to TRBD1 (6 bases). Trimming pared 5 bases from V and 0 bases from J, leaving 14 bases between. CDR1 and CDR2 (germline): SEHNR, FQNEAQ (reference sequence). The CDR3 covers 16 residues. The CDR3 spells CASSPGGGYSNQPQHF. CDR3 sequence (DNA): TGTGCCAGCAGCCCCGGTGGGGGCTATAGCAATCAGCCCCAGCATTTT. Together with reference TRBV7-9 and TRBJ1-5, the CDR3 gives the full variable domain: DTGVSQNPRHKITKRGQNVTFRCDPISEHNRLYWYRQTLGQGPEFLTYFQNEAQLEKSRLLSDRFSAERPKGSFSTLEIQRTEQGDSAMYLCASSPGGGYSNQPQHFGDGTRLSIL.

This clonotype was found many times. This chain connects TRBV7-2 to TRBJ1-5; tentatively, D is TRBD1 (5 bases). Germline V gene lookup returns CDR1 SGHTA and CDR2 FQGNSA. CDR3 length: 15 amino acids. Trimming shortened V by 5 bases and J by 6 bases, and 17 bases separated the two germline ends. The CDR3 DNA is TGTGCCAGCAGCGAGGGCGCGGGACTTGTTCAGCCCCAGCATTTT. It specifies CASSEGAGLVQPQHF.

This clonotype was seen at least ten times. The chain couples TRBV7-2 to TRBJ1-5, with D maybe TRBD1 (6 bases). Per the germline V gene, CDR1 is SGHTA and CDR2 is FQGNSA. CDR3 length: 14 residues. The V end lost 5 bases, the J end lost 7 bases, and 15 bases lay between the germline ends. CDR3 loop: CASSPRGSDQPQHF. CDR3 DNA sequence: TGTGCCAGCAGCCCGAGGGGGTCAGACCAGCCCCAGCATTTT.

This clonotype was seen more than once but under ten times. V is TRBV19 and J is TRBJ1-1; no firm D call. Trimming cost V 3 bases and J 2 bases, with 10 bases left between them. There are 14 residues in the CDR3. Germline loops: CDR1 LNHDA, CDR2 SQIVND (reference sequence). CDR3 in DNA: TGTGCCAGTAGTATGGTTCCCCAAAACACTGAAGCTTTCTTT. This sequence encodes CASSMVPQNTEAFF.

This clonotype came up many times. This chain joins TRBV7-2 and TRBJ2-3, with 10 bases lining up with TRBD2. Germline CDR1 reads SGHTA; CDR2 reads FQGNSA. The V segment lost 5 bases and the J segment 4 bases; nucleotides outside the gene matches: 6. The CDR3 contains 15 residues. In DNA, the CDR3 is TGTGCCAGCAGCCCTAAGCGGGGGGGCCCAGATACGCAGTATTTT. It translates to CASSPKRGGPDTQYF. Based on the CDR3 plus reference TRBV7-2 and TRBJ2-3, the full variable domain is GAGVSQSPSNKVTEKGKDVELRCDPISGHTALYWYRQSLGQGLEFLIYFQGNSAPDKSGLPSDRFSAERTGGSVSTLTIQRTQQEDSAVYLCASSPKRGGPDTQYFGPGTRLTVL.

The chain recombines TRBV7-6 with TRBJ1-5; the D is unclear. From germline, CDR1 is SGHVS and CDR2 FNYEAQ. The CDR3 length is 13 residues. V lost 5 bases to trimming and J lost 5 bases, with 10 bases between them. The CDR3 DNA is TGTGCCAGCAGCGGCAACAGAGATCAGCCCCAGCATTTT. Protein product: CASSGNRDQPQHF.

This clonotype was detected ten times or more. CDR3 DNA sequence: TGTGCCAGCAGCTTTCCTGGGGGTACGCAGTATTTT. Protein sequence: CASSFPGGTQYF. This sequence joins TRBV7-2 and TRBJ2-3, with D possibly called TRBD1 or TRBD2 (5 bases each). This CDR3 region has 12 residues. V lost 3 bases and J 8 bases, leaving 9 bases between the germline ends. Germline V gene data show CDR1 as SGHTA and CDR2 as FQGNSA.

The sample holds many counts of this clonotype. The chain carries TRBV7-2 and TRBJ1-6; D is undetermined. Trimming removed 1 base from V and 8 bases from J, with 3 bases in between. CDR3 length equals 12 residues. From germline, CDR1 is SGHTA and CDR2 FQGNSA. CDR3 amino acids: CASSLGYSPLHF. Written as DNA, the CDR3 is TGTGCCAGCAGCTTAGGGTATTCACCCCTCCACTTT.

This clonotype was seen at least ten times. The CDR3 DNA sequence: TGTGCCAGCAGTCTTCTGGGCAAAGGACAAGAGACCCAGTACTTC. Amino acid sequence: CASSLLGKGQETQYF. The chain links TRBV12-3 or TRBV12-4 to TRBJ2-5, with D unclear. V was shortened by 5 bases and J by 2 bases, with 15 bases between the two germline ends. This CDR3 region has 15 residues.

This clonotype was observed at least ten times. The chain recombines TRBV7-8 with TRBJ2-4; 9 bases are a match to TRBD1. Unmatched junction bases numbered 6, after V lost 3 bases and J lost 3 bases. Germline CDR1 SGHVS, CDR2 FQNEAQ. CDR3 length equals 16 residues. CDR3 in amino acids: CASSLRDRVNKNIQYF. The CDR3 DNA is TGTGCCAGCAGCTTGAGGGACAGGGTGAACAAAAACATTCAGTACTTC.

There are many counts of this clonotype. V usage is TRBV11-2 and J usage is TRBJ2-2; no clear D gene. Trimming pared 5 bases from V and 4 bases from J, leaving 8 bases between. Germline lookup yields CDR1 SGHAT and CDR2 FQNNGV. The CDR3 contains 13 residues. Here the CDR3 DNA reads TGTGCCAGCAGCCCTAGGGCCACCGGGGAGCTGTTTTTT. Translation: CASSPRATGELFF.

This clonotype occurred many times. The V call is TRBV7-9, the J call TRBJ1-2; TRBD1 might be the D (6 bases). CDR1 and CDR2 from the germline V gene are SEHNR and FQNEAQ (reference sequence). CDR3 size: 14 residues. Between the trimmed V and J ends, which lost 3 bases and 3 bases, there was a span of 11 bases. As DNA, the CDR3 is TGTGCCAGCAGCTTTCGGGACAACGACTATGGCTACACCTTC. Its translation: CASSFRDNDYGYTF.

This clonotype showed up many times. This chain links TRBV7-6 with TRBJ2-4, with D perhaps matching TRBD1 or TRBD2 (6 bases each). Germline-derived CDR1 and CDR2 are SGHVS and FNYEAQ. V was cut by 1 base and J by 4 bases, with 14 bases left in between. The length of the CDR3 is 16 residues. CDR3 loop: CASSLVPGALKNIQYF. CDR3 DNA sequence: TGTGCCAGCAGCTTAGTCCCGGGGGCTTTGAAAAACATTCAGTACTTC.

This clonotype was found many times. This chain links TRBV7-2 with TRBJ1-5, with D possibly matching TRBD1 (5 bases). Germline lookup yields CDR1 SGHTA and CDR2 FQGNSA. V was shortened by 5 bases and J by 6 bases, with 20 bases between the two germline ends. This CDR3 contains 16 residues. The CDR3 protein is CASSLDGRGAFQPQHF. For the CDR3, the DNA is TGTGCCAGCAGCCTAGACGGACGAGGGGCCTTTCAGCCCCAGCATTTT. Combining the CDR3 with reference TRBV7-2 and TRBJ1-5 gives the whole variable domain GAGVSQSPSNKVTEKGKDVELRCDPISGHTALYWYRQSLGQGLEFLIYFQGNSAPDKSGLPSDRFSAERTGGSVSTLTIQRTQQEDSAVYLCASSLDGRGAFQPQHFGDGTRLSIL.

This clonotype was seen repeatedly, ten times or more. This chain uses TRBV7-9 with TRBJ2-3; 7 nucleotides align to TRBD2. Germline V gene lookup returns CDR1 SEHNR and CDR2 FQNEAQ (reference sequence). This CDR3 comprises 14 residues. The trim removed 5 bases at V and 9 bases at J, leaving 11 bases unmatched. The CDR3 sequence is CASSPRDYEGTQYF. Here the CDR3 DNA reads TGTGCCAGCAGCCCCCGGGACTACGAAGGAACGCAGTATTTT.

In this sample, this clonotype turned up many times. This rearrangement joins TRBV7-2 to TRBJ2-1, with D unresolved. CDR1 and CDR2 (germline): SGHTA, FQGNSA. The CDR3 spans 13 residues. The V gene lost 2 bases and the J gene lost 11 bases, with 13 bases spanning the gap. The CDR3 coding sequence is TGTGCCAGCAGCTTACCCCCCTCCCATAAGCAGTTCTTC. Translating it yields CASSLPPSHKQFF.

At least ten counts were recorded for this clonotype. The V call is TRBV11-3, the J call TRBJ1-1; D uncertain. With 3 bases removed from V and 8 bases from J, the gap between germline ends came to 10 bases. The CDR3 spans 12 residues. The V gene's germline CDR1 is SGHNT and CDR2 YENEEA. The CDR3 bases are TGTGCCAGCAGCTTGGCAGAGCGGGAAGCTTTCTTT. It translates to CASSLAEREAFF.

This clonotype was seen ten or more times. The genes are TRBV7-6 and TRBJ2-7, with 9 bases identical to TRBD1. With 4 bases clipped from V and 3 bases from J, the junction kept 7 bases outside the gene matches. The CDR3 covers 15 residues. Germline loops: CDR1 SGHVS, CDR2 FNYEAQ. CDR3 coding DNA: TGTGCCAGCAGCTCCCCGGGACAGGGCCGCTACGAGCAGTACTTC. It translates to CASSSPGQGRYEQYF.

This clonotype was counted ten times or more. V usage is TRBV7-8 and J usage is TRBJ1-1; D unresolved. Germline V gives CDR1 SGHVS, CDR2 FQNEAQ. The CDR3 loop spans 13 amino acids. V was clipped by 1 base and J by 3 bases, with 6 bases between them. For the CDR3, the DNA is TGTGCCAGCAGCTTAGAGCAACACACTGAAGCTTTCTTT. It codes for CASSLEQHTEAFF.

This clonotype was counted at least ten times. CDR3 nucleotides: TGCAGCGCTGTCCAGGGGGCTCAAACCTACGAGCAGTACTTC. This codes for CSAVQGAQTYEQYF. The chain recombines TRBV29-1 with TRBJ2-7, with 8 bases fitting TRBD1. The J segment lost 2 bases and the V segment lost 7 bases, leaving 10 bases of the junction unmatched. CDR1 and CDR2 from the germline V gene are SQVTM and ANQGSEA. The CDR3 contains 14 residues.

This clonotype appeared many times. The chain combines TRBV7-2 with TRBJ2-3; TRBD1 aligns across 8 bases. The CDR3 runs 14 residues. Germline-derived CDR1 and CDR2 are SGHTA and FQGNSA. V lost 5 bases to trimming and J lost 4 bases; unmatched junction nucleotides: 5. The CDR3 loop reads CASSPRQGPDTQYF. The DNA of the CDR3 is TGTGCCAGCAGCCCGAGACAGGGGCCAGATACGCAGTATTTT. Supplemented by reference TRBV7-2 and TRBJ2-3, the full variable domain reads GAGVSQSPSNKVTEKGKDVELRCDPISGHTALYWYRQSLGQGLEFLIYFQGNSAPDKSGLPSDRFSAERTGGSVSTLTIQRTQQEDSAVYLCASSPRQGPDTQYFGPGTRLTVL.

The sample holds many counts of this clonotype. The chain carries TRBV7-3 and TRBJ2-7; D is possibly TRBD1 (7 bases). CDR1 and CDR2 from the germline V gene are SGHTA and FQGTGA. V lost 0 bases and J 6 bases, leaving 18 bases between the germline ends. CDR3 length: 16 amino acids. The CDR3 DNA is TGTGCCAGCAGCTTAACGGGAGGCAGGGGGATCTCCGAGCAGTACTTC. This translates into CASSLTGGRGISEQYF.

In this sample, this clonotype turned up many times. The V gene is TRBV7-8, the J gene TRBJ2-5; weak D call: TRBD2 (5 bases). The ends were cut back, 3 bases at V and 1 base at J, with 15 bases in the middle. CDR1 and CDR2 (germline): SGHVS, FQNEAQ. The CDR3 is 16 residues long. CDR3 sequence (DNA): TGTGCCAGCAGCTTTGGCCACGGAGGAAGCCAAGAGACCCAGTACTTC. Protein: CASSFGHGGSQETQYF.